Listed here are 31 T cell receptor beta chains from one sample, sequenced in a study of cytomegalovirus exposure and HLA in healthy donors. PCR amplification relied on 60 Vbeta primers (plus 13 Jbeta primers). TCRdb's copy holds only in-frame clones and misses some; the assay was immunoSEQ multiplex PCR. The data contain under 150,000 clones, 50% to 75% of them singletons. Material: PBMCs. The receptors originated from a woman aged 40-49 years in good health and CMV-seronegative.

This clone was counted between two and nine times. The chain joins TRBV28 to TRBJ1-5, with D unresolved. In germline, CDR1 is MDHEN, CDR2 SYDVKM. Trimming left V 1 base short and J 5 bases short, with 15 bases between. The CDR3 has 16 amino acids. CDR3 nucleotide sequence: TGTGCCAGCAGTTTATTGGAGGGCCGCAGCCATCAGCCCCAGCATTTT. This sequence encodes CASSLLEGRSHQPQHF.

This CDR3 reads CAISRDRGYGYGYTF. CDR3 bases: TGTGCCATCAGCCGGGACAGGGGATACGGCTATGGCTACACCTTC. This rearrangement joins TRBV10-3 to TRBJ1-2; 10 nucleotides align to TRBD1. Germline CDR1 reads ENHRY; CDR2 reads SYGVKD. With 6 bases clipped from V and 4 bases from J, the junction kept 8 bases outside the gene matches. This CDR3 spans 15 amino acids.

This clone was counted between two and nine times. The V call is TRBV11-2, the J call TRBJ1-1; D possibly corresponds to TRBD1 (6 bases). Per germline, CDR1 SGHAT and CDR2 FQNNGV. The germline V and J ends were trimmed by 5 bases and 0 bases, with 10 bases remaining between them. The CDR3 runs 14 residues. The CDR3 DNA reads TGTGCCAGCAGCATCACAGGGTTGAACACTGAAGCTTTCTTT. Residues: CASSITGLNTEAFF.

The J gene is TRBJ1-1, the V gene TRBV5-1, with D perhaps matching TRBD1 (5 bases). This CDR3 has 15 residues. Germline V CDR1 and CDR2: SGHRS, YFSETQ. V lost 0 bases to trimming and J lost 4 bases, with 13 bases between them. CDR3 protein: CASSLGGGVGTEAFF. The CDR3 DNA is TGCGCCAGCAGCTTGGGGGGGGGTGTCGGCACTGAAGCTTTCTTT.

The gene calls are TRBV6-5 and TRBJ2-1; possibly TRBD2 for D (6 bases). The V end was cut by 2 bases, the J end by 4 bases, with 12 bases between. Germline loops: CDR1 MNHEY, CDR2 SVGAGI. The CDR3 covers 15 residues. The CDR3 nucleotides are TGTGCCAGCAGTTACGCGGGACTGCTGTACAATGAGCAGTTCTTC. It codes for CASSYAGLLYNEQFF.

CDR3 sequence (DNA): TGCGCCAGCCGTCCTGCGACAGGGAGAGTTCCTGAAGCTTTCTTT. Its protein product is CASRPATGRVPEAFF. The V and J genes are TRBV5-1 and TRBJ1-1; TRBD1 matches 7 bases. CDR1 and CDR2 from the germline V gene are SGHRS and YFSETQ. V lost 7 bases and J lost 6; bases outside the gene matches: 15. This CDR3 contains 15 residues.

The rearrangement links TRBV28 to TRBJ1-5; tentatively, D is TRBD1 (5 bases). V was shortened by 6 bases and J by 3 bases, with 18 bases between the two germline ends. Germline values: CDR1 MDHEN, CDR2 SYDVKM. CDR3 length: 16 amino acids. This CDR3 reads CASRAPSGKINQPQHF. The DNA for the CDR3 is TGTGCCAGCAGGGCCCCTTCAGGGAAAATCAATCAGCCCCAGCATTTT.

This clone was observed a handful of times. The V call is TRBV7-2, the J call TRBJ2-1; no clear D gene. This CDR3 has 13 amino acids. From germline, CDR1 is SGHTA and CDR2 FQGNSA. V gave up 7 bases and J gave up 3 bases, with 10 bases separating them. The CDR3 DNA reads TGTGCCAGCACCTCCCCCCTCTACAATGAGCAGTTCTTC. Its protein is CASTSPLYNEQFF.

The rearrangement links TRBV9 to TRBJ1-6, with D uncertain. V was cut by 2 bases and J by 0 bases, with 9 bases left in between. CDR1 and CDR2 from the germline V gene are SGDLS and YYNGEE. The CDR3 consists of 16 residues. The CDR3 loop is CASSVTTSSYNSPLHF. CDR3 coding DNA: TGTGCCAGCAGCGTGACAACCAGCTCCTATAATTCACCCCTCCACTTT.

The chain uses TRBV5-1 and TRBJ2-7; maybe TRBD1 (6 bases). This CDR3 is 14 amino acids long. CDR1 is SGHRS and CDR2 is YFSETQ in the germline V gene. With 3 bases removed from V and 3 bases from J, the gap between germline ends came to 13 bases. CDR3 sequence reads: CASSSQDSFYEQYF. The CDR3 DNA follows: TGCGCCAGCAGCTCCCAGGACAGCTTCTACGAGCAGTACTTC. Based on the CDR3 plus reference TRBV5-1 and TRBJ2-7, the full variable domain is KAGVTQTPRYLIKTRGQQVTLSCSPISGHRSVSWYQQTPGQGLQFLFEYFSETQRNKGNFPGRFSGRQFSNSRSEMNVSTLELGDSALYLCASSSQDSFYEQYFGPGTRLTVT.

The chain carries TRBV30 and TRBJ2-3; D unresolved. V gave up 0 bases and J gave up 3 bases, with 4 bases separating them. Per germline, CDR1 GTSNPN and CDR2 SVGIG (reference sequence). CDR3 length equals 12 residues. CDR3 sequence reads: CAWSVTTDTQYF. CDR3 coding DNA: TGTGCCTGGAGTGTGACAACAGATACGCAGTATTTT.

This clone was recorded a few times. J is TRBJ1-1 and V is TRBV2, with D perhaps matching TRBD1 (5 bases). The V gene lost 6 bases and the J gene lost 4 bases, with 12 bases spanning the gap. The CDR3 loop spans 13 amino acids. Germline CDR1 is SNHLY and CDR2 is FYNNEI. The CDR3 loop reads CASRQGRGTEAFF. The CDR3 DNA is TGTGCCAGCAGGCAGGGTAGGGGCACTGAAGCTTTCTTT.

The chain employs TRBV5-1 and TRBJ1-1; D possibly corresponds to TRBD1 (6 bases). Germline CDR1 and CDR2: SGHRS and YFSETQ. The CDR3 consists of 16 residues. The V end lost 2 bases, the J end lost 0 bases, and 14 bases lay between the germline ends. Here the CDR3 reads CASSFGYRALNTEAFF. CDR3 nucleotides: TGCGCCAGCAGCTTCGGTTACAGGGCCTTGAACACTGAAGCTTTCTTT. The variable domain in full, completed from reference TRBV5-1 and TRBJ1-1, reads KAGVTQTPRYLIKTRGQQVTLSCSPISGHRSVSWYQQTPGQGLQFLFEYFSETQRNKGNFPGRFSGRQFSNSRSEMNVSTLELGDSALYLCASSFGYRALNTEAFFGQGTRLTVV.

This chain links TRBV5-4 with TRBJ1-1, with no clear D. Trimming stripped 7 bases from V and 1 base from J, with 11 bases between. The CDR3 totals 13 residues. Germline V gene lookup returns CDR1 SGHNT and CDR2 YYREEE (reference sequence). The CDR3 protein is CASVRDKNTEAFF. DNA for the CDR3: TGTGCCAGCGTAAGAGACAAGAACACTGAAGCTTTCTTT.

This CDR3 is CASSLAPGAQGQQYF. The CDR3 DNA is TGTGCCAGCAGCTTAGCCCCGGGCGCGCAGGGCCAGCAGTACTTC. The chain is built from TRBV11-2 and TRBJ2-7, with TRBD1 as a possible D gene (5 bases). The CDR3 is 15 residues long. Germline CDR1 and CDR2: SGHAT and FQNNGV. Trimming removed 1 base at V and 8 bases at J, with 18 bases between.

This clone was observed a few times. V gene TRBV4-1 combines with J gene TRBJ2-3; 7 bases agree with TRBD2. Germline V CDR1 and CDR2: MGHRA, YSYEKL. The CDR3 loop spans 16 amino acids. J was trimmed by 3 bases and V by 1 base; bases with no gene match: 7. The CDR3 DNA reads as TGCGCCAGCAGCCAAGTGGGAGGGTTTGTTACAGATACGCAGTATTTT. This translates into CASSQVGGFVTDTQYF.

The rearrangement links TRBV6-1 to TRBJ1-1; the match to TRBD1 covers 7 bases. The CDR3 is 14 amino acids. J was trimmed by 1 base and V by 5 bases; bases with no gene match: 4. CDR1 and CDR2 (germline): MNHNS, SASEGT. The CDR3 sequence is CASSRQGQNTEAFF. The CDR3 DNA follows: TGTGCCAGCAGTAGACAGGGACAGAACACTGAAGCTTTCTTT.

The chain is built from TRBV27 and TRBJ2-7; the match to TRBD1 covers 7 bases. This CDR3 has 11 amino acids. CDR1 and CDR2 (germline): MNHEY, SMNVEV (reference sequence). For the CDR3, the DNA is TGTGCCAGCGGATTACCGGGACAGACTCTCGTC. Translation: CASGLPGQTLV.

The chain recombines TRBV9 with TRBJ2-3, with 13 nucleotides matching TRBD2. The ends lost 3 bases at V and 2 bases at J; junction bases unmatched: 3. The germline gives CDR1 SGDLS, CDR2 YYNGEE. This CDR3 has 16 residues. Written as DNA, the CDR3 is TGTGCCAGCAGCGGGACTAGCGGGGGACCCACAGATACGCAGTATTTT. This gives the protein CASSGTSGGPTDTQYF.

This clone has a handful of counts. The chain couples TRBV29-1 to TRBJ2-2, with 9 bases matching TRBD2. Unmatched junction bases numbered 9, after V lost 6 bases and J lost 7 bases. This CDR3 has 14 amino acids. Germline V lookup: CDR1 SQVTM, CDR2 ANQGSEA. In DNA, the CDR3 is TGCAGCGTGGGAGCGGGGGGCCGGAACGGGGAGCTGTTTTTT. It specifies CSVGAGGRNGELFF.

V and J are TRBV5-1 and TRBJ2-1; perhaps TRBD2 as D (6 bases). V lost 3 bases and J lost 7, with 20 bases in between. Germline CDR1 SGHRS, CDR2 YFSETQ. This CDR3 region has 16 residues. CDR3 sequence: CASSSNPGLALNEQFF. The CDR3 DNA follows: TGCGCCAGCAGCTCGAACCCTGGTCTAGCGTTAAATGAGCAGTTCTTC.

CDR3: CASSLTGSVSYTF. CDR3 nucleotides: TGTGCCAGCAGCTTGACAGGGAGTGTAAGCTACACCTTC. This chain uses TRBV7-2 with TRBJ1-2, with 7 nucleotides matching TRBD1. Germline V gene data show CDR1 as SGHTA and CDR2 as FQGNSA. Trimming cost V 3 bases and J 9 bases; bases outside gene matches: 7. The CDR3 has 13 amino acids.

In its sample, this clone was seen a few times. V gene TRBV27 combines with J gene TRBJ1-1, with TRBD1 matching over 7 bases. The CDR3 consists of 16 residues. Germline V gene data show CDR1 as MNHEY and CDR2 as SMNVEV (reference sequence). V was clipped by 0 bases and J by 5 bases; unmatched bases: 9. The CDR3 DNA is TGTGCCAGCAGTTTATCAGGGGGCGTAGTGTCGACTGAAGCTTTCTTT. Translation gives CASSLSGGVVSTEAFF.

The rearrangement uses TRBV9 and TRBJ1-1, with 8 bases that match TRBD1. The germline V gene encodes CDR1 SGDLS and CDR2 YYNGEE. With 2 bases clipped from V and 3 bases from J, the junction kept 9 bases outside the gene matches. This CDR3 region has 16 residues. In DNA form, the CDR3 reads TGTGCCAGCAGCGTTTCGGTGGACAGGGTAGACACTGAAGCTTTCTTT. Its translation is CASSVSVDRVDTEAFF.

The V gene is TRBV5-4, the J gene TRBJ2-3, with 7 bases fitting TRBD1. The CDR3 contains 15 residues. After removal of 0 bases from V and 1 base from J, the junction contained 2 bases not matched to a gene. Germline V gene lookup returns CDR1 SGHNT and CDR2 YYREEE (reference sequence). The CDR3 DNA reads TGTGCCAGCAGCTTGGAAGGGGGCGGCACAGATACGCAGTATTTT. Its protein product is CASSLEGGGTDTQYF. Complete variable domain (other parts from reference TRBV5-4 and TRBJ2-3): ETGVTQSPTHLIKTRGQQVTLRCSSQSGHNTVSWYQQALGQGPQFIFQYYREEENGRGNFPPRFSGLQFPNYSSELNVNALELDDSALYLCASSLEGGGTDTQYFGPGTRLTVL.

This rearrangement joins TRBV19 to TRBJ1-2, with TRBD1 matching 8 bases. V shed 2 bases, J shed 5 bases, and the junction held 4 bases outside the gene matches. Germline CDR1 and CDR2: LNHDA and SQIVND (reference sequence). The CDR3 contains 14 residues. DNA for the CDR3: TGTGCCAGTAGTATACAGGGACAGGCTTATGGCTACACCTTC. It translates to CASSIQGQAYGYTF.

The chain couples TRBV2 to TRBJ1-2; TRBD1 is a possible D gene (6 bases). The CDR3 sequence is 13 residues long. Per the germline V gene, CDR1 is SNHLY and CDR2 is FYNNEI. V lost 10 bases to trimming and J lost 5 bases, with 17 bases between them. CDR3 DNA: TGTGCCACCCAAGAGAGGGGGGGGTATGGCTACACCTTC. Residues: CATQERGGYGYTF.

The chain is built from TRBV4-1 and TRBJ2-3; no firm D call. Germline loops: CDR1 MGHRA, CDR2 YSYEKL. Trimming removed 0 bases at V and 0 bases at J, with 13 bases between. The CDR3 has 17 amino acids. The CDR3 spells CASSQESPASSTDTQYF. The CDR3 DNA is TGCGCCAGCAGCCAAGAATCGCCTGCGTCTAGCACAGATACGCAGTATTTT.

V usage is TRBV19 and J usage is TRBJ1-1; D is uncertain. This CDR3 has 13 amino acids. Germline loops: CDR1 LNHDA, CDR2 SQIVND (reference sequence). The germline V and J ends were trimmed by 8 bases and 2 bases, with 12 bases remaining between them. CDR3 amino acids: CASSEGRNTEAFF. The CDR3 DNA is TGTGCCAGTTCTGAAGGGAGAAACACTGAAGCTTTCTTT.

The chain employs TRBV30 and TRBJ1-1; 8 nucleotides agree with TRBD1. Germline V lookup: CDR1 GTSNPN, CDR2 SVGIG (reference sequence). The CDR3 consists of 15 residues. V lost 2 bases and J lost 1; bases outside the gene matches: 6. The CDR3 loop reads CAWSRSGGRNTEAFF. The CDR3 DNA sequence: TGTGCCTGGAGTCGCTCAGGGGGCAGGAACACTGAAGCTTTCTTT.

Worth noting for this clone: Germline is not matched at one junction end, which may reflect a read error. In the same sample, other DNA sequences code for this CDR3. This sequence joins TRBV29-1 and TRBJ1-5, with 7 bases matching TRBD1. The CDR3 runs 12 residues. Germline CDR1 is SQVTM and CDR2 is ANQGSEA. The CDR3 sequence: CSAGQDNQPQHF. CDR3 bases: TGCAGCGCTGGACAGGATAATCAGCCCCAGCACTTT.